The 19 T cell receptor beta chains in this list originate from one sample, sequenced in a study of T cell changes during pregnancy in multiple sclerosis. Repertoires were generated with immunoSEQ multiplex PCR, while TCRdb's copy carries only in-frame clones and drops some. The sample includes about 45,000 clones, approximately 90% seen only once; the top ten take around 0.7%. The starting material was CD4+ T cells from peripheral blood mononuclear cells, obtained before pregnancy. The source of these receptors is a female donor with multiple sclerosis, enrolled in a pregnancy study.

The rearrangement joins TRBV2 to TRBJ1-3; 8 bases are a match to TRBD1. The V and J ends lost 8 bases and 4 bases, in that order; junction bases with no gene match: 4. CDR3 length: 13 amino acids. Looked up from germline, CDR1 is SNHLY and CDR2 is FYNNEI. DNA for the CDR3: TGTGCCAGCCAGCGGGACAGGGGAAACACCATATATTTT. Its protein is CASQRDRGNTIYF. Filled out from reference TRBV2 and TRBJ1-3, the complete variable domain reads EPEVTQTPSHQVTQMGQEVILRCVPISNHLYFYWYRQILGQKVEFLVSFYNNEISEKSEIFDDQFSVERPDGSNFTLKIRSTKLEDSAMYFCASQRDRGNTIYFGEGSWLTVV.

The rearrangement links TRBV18 to TRBJ2-2, with 7 bases that match TRBD1. J was trimmed by 4 bases and V by 3 bases; bases with no gene match: 2. Germline CDR1 is KGHSH and CDR2 is LQKENI. This CDR3 region has 14 residues. CDR3 nucleotide sequence: TGTGCCAGCTCACCGGGACAGACCACCGGGGAGCTGTTTTTT. Its translation is CASSPGQTTGELFF.

The V gene is TRBV7-2, the J gene TRBJ1-5, with D perhaps TRBD1 (5 bases). Trimming left V 3 bases short and J 0 bases short, with 15 bases between. The CDR3 has 17 residues. Germline V gene lookup returns CDR1 SGHTA and CDR2 FQGNSA. This chain's CDR3 is CASSLYLGLNSNQPQHF. The CDR3 coding sequence is TGTGCCAGCAGCTTGTACCTGGGACTCAATAGCAATCAGCCCCAGCATTTT.

V and J are TRBV2 and TRBJ1-1; D is unresolved. This CDR3 has 11 amino acids. Germline CDR1 is SNHLY and CDR2 is FYNNEI. The V end was cut by 4 bases, the J end by 5 bases, with 5 bases between. The CDR3 is CASSARTEAFF. For the CDR3, the DNA is TGTGCCAGCAGTGCCCGGACTGAAGCTTTCTTT.

The rearrangement links TRBV5-1 to TRBJ1-1, with D tentatively TRBD1 (5 bases). The ends were cut back, 5 bases at V and 2 bases at J, with 16 bases in the middle. This CDR3 comprises 15 residues. Germline V CDR1 and CDR2: SGHRS, YFSETQ. In nucleotides, the CDR3 is TGCGCCAGCAGTGTCAGGGCAGGAGACAACACTGAAGCTTTCTTT. Protein: CASSVRAGDNTEAFF.

This chain's CDR3 is CASAGLFDEQFF. The CDR3 region has the DNA TGTGCCAGCGCGGGACTCTTCGATGAGCAGTTCTTC. J is TRBJ2-1 and V is TRBV19, with a possible D match to TRBD2 (6 bases). V shed 9 bases and J shed 8 bases, with 14 bases lying between them. This CDR3 comprises 12 residues. CDR1 is LNHDA and CDR2 is SQIVND in the germline V gene (reference sequence).

The V call is TRBV29-1, the J call TRBJ1-2; 7 bases are shared with TRBD1. This CDR3 has 12 residues. The J segment lost 6 bases and the V segment lost 2 bases, leaving 3 bases of the junction unmatched. The germline CDR1 and CDR2 sequences are SQVTM and ANQGSEA. The CDR3 sequence is CSVEKTGNGYTF. Here the CDR3 DNA reads TGCAGCGTTGAAAAGACAGGGAATGGCTACACCTTC.

The genes are TRBV30 and TRBJ2-3; 12 positions match TRBD2. J lost 0 bases, V lost 2 bases, and 6 bases had no gene match. Germline V gives CDR1 GTSNPN, CDR2 SVGIG (reference sequence). The CDR3 runs to 17 residues. The CDR3 region has the DNA TGTGCCTGGAGTAAACGGACTAGCGGGATTAGCACAGATACGCAGTATTTT. The encoded protein is CAWSKRTSGISTDTQYF.

The rearrangement links TRBV15 to TRBJ1-5; 9 bases are shared with TRBD1. J was trimmed by 2 bases and V by 3 bases; bases with no gene match: 2. In germline, CDR1 is LNHNV, CDR2 YYDKDF (reference sequence). The CDR3 is 15 amino acids. The CDR3 DNA reads as TGTGCCACCAGCAGGACAGGGGGGGGCAATCAGCCCCAGCATTTT. As protein: CATSRTGGGNQPQHF. The full variable domain, in which reference TRBV15 and TRBJ1-5 provide the parts outside the CDR3, is DAMVIQNPRYQVTQFGKPVTLSCSQTLNHNVMYWYQQKSSQAPKLLFHYYDKDFNNEADTPDNFQSRRPNTSFCFLDIRSPGLGDTAMYLCATSRTGGGNQPQHFGDGTRLSIL.

V is TRBV19 and J is TRBJ1-2; no reliable D call. V lost 6 bases, J lost 4 bases, and 12 bases lay in between. The CDR3 has 13 amino acids. Germline CDR1 reads LNHDA; CDR2 reads SQIVND (reference sequence). The CDR3 protein is CASSQVVFYGYTF. CDR3 bases: TGTGCCAGTAGCCAGGTCGTTTTCTATGGCTACACCTTC.

This rearrangement joins TRBV2 to TRBJ1-5; 9 nucleotides match TRBD1. Germline-derived CDR1 and CDR2 are SNHLY and FYNNEI. The CDR3 length is 18 residues. The junction had 14 bases not matched to a gene; V was cut back by 6 bases and J by 2 bases. CDR3 region: CASREPGQGDIGNQPQHF. The CDR3, as DNA: TGTGCCAGCAGAGAACCGGGACAGGGTGACATTGGCAATCAGCCCCAGCATTTT.

This clone has just a few counts. This rearrangement joins TRBV2 to TRBJ2-1; the match to TRBD2 covers 10 bases. Per the germline V gene, CDR1 is SNHLY and CDR2 is FYNNEI. CDR3 length: 16 amino acids. The trim removed 1 base at V and 9 bases at J, leaving 9 bases unmatched. Written as DNA, the CDR3 is TGTGCCAGCAGTGAAGGAGTAGCGGGAGGAGGGAGTGAGCAGTTCTTC. Its protein is CASSEGVAGGGSEQFF.

V usage is TRBV10-3 and J usage is TRBJ2-2; D unresolved. From germline, CDR1 is ENHRY and CDR2 SYGVKD. The CDR3 has 15 residues. V was clipped by 4 bases and J by 4 bases, with 13 bases between them. The DNA of the CDR3 is TGTGCCATCAGTGTTAGAAGTTCGGGCACCGGGGAGCTGTTTTTT. Residues: CAISVRSSGTGELFF.

There are a few counts of this clone. The J gene is TRBJ2-1, the V gene TRBV7-2; the D gene is possibly TRBD1 (5 bases). Trimming took off 3 bases at V and 3 bases at J, with 9 bases between the two ends. The CDR3 contains 14 residues. Germline CDR1 reads SGHTA; CDR2 reads FQGNSA. The CDR3 DNA sequence: TGTGCCAGCAGCTTGCAGGGAAACTACAATGAGCAGTTCTTC. This encodes CASSLQGNYNEQFF.

V usage is TRBV10-2 and J usage is TRBJ2-7; D gene unclear. CDR3 length: 12 residues. V lost 4 bases to trimming and J lost 3 bases, with 7 bases between them. Looked up from germline, CDR1 is WSHSY and CDR2 is SAAADI. CDR3: CASSVNSYEQYF. The CDR3 coding sequence is TGCGCCAGCAGTGTTAACAGCTACGAGCAGTACTTC.

The rearrangement uses TRBV2 and TRBJ2-5, with D perhaps matching TRBD2 (6 bases). Trimming took off 1 base at V and 11 bases at J, with 8 bases between the two ends. This CDR3 has 11 residues. Germline CDR1 and CDR2: SNHLY and FYNNEI. For the CDR3, the DNA is TGTGCCAGCAGTGAAGTAGGAGGGCAGTACTTC. It specifies CASSEVGGQYF. The variable domain in full, completed from reference TRBV2 and TRBJ2-5, reads EPEVTQTPSHQVTQMGQEVILRCVPISNHLYFYWYRQILGQKVEFLVSFYNNEISEKSEIFDDQFSVERPDGSNFTLKIRSTKLEDSAMYFCASSEVGGQYFGPGTRLLVL.

This clone was seen a few times. CDR3 in DNA: TGCGCCAGCAGAGCTGGGAGGGGTGAGCAGTACTTC. Amino acids: CASRAGRGEQYF. The rearrangement uses TRBV10-2 and TRBJ2-7; TRBD2 agrees at 7 bases. The V and J ends lost 6 bases and 7 bases, in that order; junction bases with no gene match: 6. Looked up from germline, CDR1 is WSHSY and CDR2 is SAAADI. CDR3 length equals 12 residues.

The table lists this clone with a count of one. The chain recombines TRBV4-1 with TRBJ1-2; maybe TRBD1 (6 bases). The germline CDR1 and CDR2 sequences are MGHRA and YSYEKL. V was cut by 2 bases and J by 4 bases, with 26 bases left in between. The CDR3 spans 19 residues. The CDR3 bases are TGCGCCAGCAGCCAATTTTCGGGACATCCTAGATTTGGTCGCTATGGCTACACCTTC. This codes for CASSQFSGHPRFGRYGYTF.

The V call is TRBV19, the J call TRBJ2-1; 9 nucleotides align to TRBD2. The CDR3 sequence is 17 residues long. V lost 1 base and J lost 5; bases outside the gene matches: 9. The germline V gene has CDR1 LNHDA and CDR2 SQIVND (reference sequence). The CDR3, as DNA: TGTGCCAGTAGTATAGGTCCCCTAGCGGGGAGGAACAATGAGCAGTTCTTC. Protein sequence: CASSIGPLAGRNNEQFF.